The T cell receptor beta chain described here comes from a study of blood T cell repertoires in COVID-19 (dated by TCRdb to the early 2020s). General notes on the study: The collaborator samples originated in the United States, Italy and Spain and spanned the acute and convalescent phases of COVID-19. The material from the prospective study consisted of cDNA or gDNA derived from T cells, B-cell-depleted T cells, or PBMCs. Where HLA class I and class II types were available, the types were taken from metadata supplied by the sample provider, not from assay-based typing. A de-identified subject ID, COVID-19 status, age in years and sex were almost always included in the sample metadata. Subjects who had been exposed to COVID-19, were actively infected with it, or had recovered from it provided the deeply sampled blood TCRbeta repertoires that made up the dataset. The repertoires were made available in a free public database intended to serve as a resource for research on the immune response to SARS-CoV-2. The samples were drawn from the first 160 participants of the ongoing ImmuneRACE study and from 1,200 or so subjects provided by 6 global collaborators.

The table lists this clone with a count of one. The antigen this receptor binds is unknown. Within one base of it there is no much larger clone, and no base qualities were kept. The immunoSEQ Assay, a bias-controlled multiplex PCR, was used to amplify TCRbeta CDR3 regions from genomic DNA. Under the source paper's analysis protocol: The number of nucleated cells in each sample was estimated by amplification of reference gene primers within the assay. To quantify the absolute abundance of each unique TCRbeta CDR3 rearrangement, sequence reads were collapsed and filtered. Productive Simpson clonality was computed per sample as the square root of Simpson's diversity index over productive rearrangements. TCRdb's version of the immuneACCESS table is confined to in-frame rearrangements and falls short of the full clone set. An unresolved V gene accounts for under half of the shortfall where checked; the remainder is of unknown origin. That table gives V, J and clone size, and the DNA gave D and trimming. This sample has approximately 150,000 clones in its table, and around 90% of those were observed once. Roughly 4% of the sample rests with the top ten.

The collaborating institutions used their own protocols to collect whole blood in K2EDTA tubes. For TCRbeta analysis, collaborator samples were shipped as frozen whole blood, as isolated PBMCs, or as DNA extracted from either sample type. The paper's findings and limits, for the study overall: The quantity of clinical and demographic metadata differed by source and by participant and was supplied without curation.

For CDR1 and CDR2, the germline V gene (reference sequence) lists GTSNPN and SVGIG. Including cysteine and phenylalanine, the CDR3 has 13 amino acids. The DNA shown is the 39-base CDR3, in frame from base 1. Relative to germline, V is 2 bases shorter and J is 9 bases shorter, with 11 bases between their ends. This clonotype was sampled from a woman aged 60-75 years with active or convalescent COVID-19. The sample was peripheral blood. The V and J genes are TRBV30 and TRBJ1-6; perhaps TRBD1 is the D gene, with 5 bases matching. The CDR3 protein is CAWSLAGRSPLHF. The DNA sequence reads TGTGCCTGGAGTCTGGCAGGGCGTTCACCCCTCCACTTT.